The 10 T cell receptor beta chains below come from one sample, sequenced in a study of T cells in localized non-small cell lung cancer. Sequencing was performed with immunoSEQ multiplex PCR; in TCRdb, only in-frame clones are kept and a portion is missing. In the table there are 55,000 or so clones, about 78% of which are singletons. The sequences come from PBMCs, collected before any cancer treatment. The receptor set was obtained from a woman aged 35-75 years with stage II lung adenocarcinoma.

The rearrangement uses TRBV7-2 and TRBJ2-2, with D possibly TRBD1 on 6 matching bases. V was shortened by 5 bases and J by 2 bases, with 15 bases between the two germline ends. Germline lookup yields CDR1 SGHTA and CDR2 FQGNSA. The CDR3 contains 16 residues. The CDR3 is CASSDSSGQNTGELFF. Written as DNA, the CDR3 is TGTGCCAGCAGCGATTCTTCGGGACAAAACACCGGGGAGCTGTTTTTT.

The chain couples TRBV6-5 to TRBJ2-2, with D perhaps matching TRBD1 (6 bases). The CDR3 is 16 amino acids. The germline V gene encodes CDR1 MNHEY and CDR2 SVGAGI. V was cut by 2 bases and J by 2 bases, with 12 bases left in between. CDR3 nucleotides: TGTGCCAGCAGTTACGCGACAGGCTTAAACACCGGGGAGCTGTTTTTT. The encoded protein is CASSYATGLNTGELFF.

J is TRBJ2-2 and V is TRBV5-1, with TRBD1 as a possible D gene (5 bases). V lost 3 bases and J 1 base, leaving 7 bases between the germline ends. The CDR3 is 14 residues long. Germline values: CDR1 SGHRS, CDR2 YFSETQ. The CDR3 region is CASSSQENTGELFF. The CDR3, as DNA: TGCGCCAGCAGCTCACAGGAGAACACCGGGGAGCTGTTTTTT.

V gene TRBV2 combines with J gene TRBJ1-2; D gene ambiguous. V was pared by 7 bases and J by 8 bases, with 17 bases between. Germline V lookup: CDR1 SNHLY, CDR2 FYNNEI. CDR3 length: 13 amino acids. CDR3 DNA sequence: TGTGCCAGCAAAGCGGGGTCGACCCGCGGCTACACCTTC. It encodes CASKAGSTRGYTF.

CDR3 in DNA: TGTGCCAGTACCCCCCGCTCTAACCCGGGAAACACCATATATTTT. Translation: CASTPRSNPGNTIYF. This chain connects TRBV19 to TRBJ1-3; no definite D call. Trimming removed 7 bases from V and 4 bases from J, with 17 bases in between. This CDR3 region has 15 residues. Per the germline V gene, CDR1 is LNHDA and CDR2 is SQIVND (reference sequence).

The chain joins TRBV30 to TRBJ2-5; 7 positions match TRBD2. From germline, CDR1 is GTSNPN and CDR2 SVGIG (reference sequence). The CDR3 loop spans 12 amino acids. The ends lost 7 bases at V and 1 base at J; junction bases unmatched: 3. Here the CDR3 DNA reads TGTGCCTTGCGGGGGATCCAAGAGACCCAGTACTTC. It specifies CALRGIQETQYF.

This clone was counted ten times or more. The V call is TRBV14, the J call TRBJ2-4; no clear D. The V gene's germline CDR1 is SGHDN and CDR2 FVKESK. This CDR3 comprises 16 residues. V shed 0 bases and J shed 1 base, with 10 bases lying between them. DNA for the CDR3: TGTGCCAGCAGCCAAGATCTCTTGGGGGCCAAAAACATTCAGTACTTC. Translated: CASSQDLLGAKNIQYF.

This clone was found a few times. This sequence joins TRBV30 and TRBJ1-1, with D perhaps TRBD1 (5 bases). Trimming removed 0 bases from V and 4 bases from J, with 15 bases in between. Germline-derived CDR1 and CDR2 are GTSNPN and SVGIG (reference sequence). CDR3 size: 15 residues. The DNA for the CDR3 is TGTGCCTGGAGTGTATCGACAGCGCTTATCACTGAAGCTTTCTTT. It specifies CAWSVSTALITEAFF.

The CDR3 region has the DNA TGTGCCAGTAGTATAGGGGCGAGGAGCACTGAAGCTTTCTTT. Amino acid sequence: CASSIGARSTEAFF. The chain uses TRBV19 and TRBJ1-1; D is unresolved. The germline V gene encodes CDR1 LNHDA and CDR2 SQIVND (reference sequence). V lost 1 base to trimming and J lost 4 bases, with 10 bases between them. The CDR3 consists of 14 residues.

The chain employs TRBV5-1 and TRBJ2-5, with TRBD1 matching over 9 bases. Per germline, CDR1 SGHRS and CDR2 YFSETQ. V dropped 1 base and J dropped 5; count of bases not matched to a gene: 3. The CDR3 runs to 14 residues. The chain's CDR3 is CASSLPGTGETQYF. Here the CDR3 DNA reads TGCGCCAGCAGCTTGCCTGGGACAGGGGAGACCCAGTACTTC.